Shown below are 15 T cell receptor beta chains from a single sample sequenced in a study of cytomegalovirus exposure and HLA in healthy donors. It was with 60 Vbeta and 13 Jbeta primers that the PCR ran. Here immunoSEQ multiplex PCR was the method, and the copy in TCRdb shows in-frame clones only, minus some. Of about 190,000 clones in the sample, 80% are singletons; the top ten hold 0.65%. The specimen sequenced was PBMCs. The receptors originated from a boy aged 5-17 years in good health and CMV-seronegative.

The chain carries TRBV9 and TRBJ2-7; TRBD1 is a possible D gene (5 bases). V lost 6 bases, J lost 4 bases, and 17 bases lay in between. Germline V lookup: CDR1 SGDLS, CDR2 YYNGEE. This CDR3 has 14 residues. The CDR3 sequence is CASTPPQGKYEQYF. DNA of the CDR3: TGTGCCAGCACCCCTCCCCAGGGAAAGTACGAGCAGTACTTC.

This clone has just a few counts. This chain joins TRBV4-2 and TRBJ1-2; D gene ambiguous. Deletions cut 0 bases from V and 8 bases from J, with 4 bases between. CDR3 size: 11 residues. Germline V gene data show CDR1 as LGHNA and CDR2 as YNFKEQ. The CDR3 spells CASSQDGGYTF. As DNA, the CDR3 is TGTGCCAGCAGCCAAGATGGCGGCTACACCTTC.

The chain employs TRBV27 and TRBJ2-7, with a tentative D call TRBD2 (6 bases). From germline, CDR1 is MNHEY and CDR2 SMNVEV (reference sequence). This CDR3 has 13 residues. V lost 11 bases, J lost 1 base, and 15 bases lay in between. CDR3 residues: CAGSPGVSYEQYF. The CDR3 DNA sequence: TGTGCCGGCTCCCCGGGGGTTTCCTACGAGCAGTACTTC.

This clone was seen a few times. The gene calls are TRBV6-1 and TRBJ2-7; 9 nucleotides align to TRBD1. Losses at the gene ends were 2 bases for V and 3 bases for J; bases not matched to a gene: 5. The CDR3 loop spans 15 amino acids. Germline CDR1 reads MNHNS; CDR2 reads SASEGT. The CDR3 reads CASSEQQGANYEQYF. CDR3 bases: TGTGCCAGCAGTGAACAACAGGGGGCCAACTACGAGCAGTACTTC.

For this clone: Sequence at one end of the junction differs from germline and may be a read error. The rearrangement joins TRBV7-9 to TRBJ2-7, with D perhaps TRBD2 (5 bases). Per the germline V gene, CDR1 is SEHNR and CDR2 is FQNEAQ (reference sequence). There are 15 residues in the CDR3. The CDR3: CSSSLSYGNSYEQYF. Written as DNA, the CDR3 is TGTTCCAGCAGCTTATCGTACGGGAACTCCTACGAGCAGTACTTC.

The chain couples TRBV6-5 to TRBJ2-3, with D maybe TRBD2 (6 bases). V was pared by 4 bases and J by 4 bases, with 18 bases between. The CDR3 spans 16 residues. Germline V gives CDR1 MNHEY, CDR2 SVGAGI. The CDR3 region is CASSSTSLPPPDTQYF. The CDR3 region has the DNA TGTGCCAGCAGTTCCACTAGCCTGCCCCCCCCAGATACGCAGTATTTT.

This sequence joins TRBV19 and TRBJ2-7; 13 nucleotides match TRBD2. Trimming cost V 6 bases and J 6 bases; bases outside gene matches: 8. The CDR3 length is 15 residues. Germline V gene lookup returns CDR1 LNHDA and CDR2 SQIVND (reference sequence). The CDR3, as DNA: TGTGCCAGTAGCCCTGGACTAGCGGGAGCGGGCGAGCAGTACTTC. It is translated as CASSPGLAGAGEQYF.

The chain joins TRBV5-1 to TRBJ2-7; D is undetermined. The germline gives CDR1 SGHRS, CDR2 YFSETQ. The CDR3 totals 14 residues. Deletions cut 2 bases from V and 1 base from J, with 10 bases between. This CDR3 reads CASSFIDTSYEQYF. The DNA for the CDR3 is TGCGCCAGCAGCTTCATAGACACTTCCTACGAGCAGTACTTC.

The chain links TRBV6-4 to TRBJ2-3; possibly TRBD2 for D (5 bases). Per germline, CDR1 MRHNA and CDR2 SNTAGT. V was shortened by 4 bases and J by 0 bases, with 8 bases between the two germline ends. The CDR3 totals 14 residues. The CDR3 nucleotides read TGTGCCAGCAGTGTAGGCGGGAGCACAGATACGCAGTATTTT. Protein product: CASSVGGSTDTQYF.

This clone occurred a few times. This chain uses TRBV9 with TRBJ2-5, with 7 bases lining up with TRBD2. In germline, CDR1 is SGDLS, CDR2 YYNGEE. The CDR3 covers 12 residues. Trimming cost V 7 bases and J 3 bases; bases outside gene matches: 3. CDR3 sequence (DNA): TGTGCCAGCGGGGCGGGGGAAGAGACCCAGTACTTC. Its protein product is CASGAGEETQYF.

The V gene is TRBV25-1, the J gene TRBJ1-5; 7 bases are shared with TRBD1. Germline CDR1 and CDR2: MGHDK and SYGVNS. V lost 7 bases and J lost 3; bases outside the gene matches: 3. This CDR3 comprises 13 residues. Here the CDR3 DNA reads TGTGCCAGCAAGGGACAGTTCAATCAGCCCCAGCATTTT. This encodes CASKGQFNQPQHF. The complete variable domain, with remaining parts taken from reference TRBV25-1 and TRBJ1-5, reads EADIYQTPRYLVIGTGKKITLECSQTMGHDKMYWYQQDPGMELHLIHYSYGVNSTEKGDLSSESTVSRIRTEHFPLTLESARPSHTSQYLCASKGQFNQPQHFGDGTRLSIL.

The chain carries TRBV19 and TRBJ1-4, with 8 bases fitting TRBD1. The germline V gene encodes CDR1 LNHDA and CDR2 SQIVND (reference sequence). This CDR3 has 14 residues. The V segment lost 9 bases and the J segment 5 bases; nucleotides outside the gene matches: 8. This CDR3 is CASVETGGNEKLFF. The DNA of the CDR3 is TGTGCCAGCGTTGAAACAGGGGGGAATGAAAAACTGTTTTTT. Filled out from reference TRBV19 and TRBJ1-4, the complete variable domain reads DGGITQSPKYLFRKEGQNVTLSCEQNLNHDAMYWYRQDPGQGLRLIYYSQIVNDFQKGDIAEGYSVSREKKESFPLTVTSAQKNPTAFYLCASVETGGNEKLFFGSGTQLSVL.

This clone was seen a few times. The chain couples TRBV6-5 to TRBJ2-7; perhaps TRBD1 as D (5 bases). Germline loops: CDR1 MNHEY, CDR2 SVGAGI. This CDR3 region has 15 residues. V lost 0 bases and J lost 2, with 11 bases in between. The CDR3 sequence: CASSYSTGGTYEQYF. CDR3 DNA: TGTGCCAGCAGTTACTCAACAGGTGGGACCTACGAGCAGTACTTC.

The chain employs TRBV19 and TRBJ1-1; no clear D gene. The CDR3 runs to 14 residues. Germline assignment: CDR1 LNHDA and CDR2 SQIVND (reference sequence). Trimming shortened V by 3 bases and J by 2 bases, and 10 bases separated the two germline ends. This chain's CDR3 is CASSILRRNTEAFF. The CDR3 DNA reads TGTGCCAGTAGTATTCTACGGAGAAACACTGAAGCTTTCTTT.

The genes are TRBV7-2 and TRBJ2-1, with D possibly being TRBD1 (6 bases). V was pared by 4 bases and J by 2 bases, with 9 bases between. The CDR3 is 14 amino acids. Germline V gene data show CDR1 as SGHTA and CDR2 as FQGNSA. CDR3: CASSSRTAYNEQFF. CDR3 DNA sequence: TGTGCCAGCAGCTCTCGGACAGCCTACAATGAGCAGTTCTTC.